A single sample is the source of the 29 T cell receptor beta chains below, sequenced in a study of shared clonotypes between healthy human individuals. TCRdb keeps only in-frame clones here, not all; method: immunoSEQ multiplex PCR. The sample carries roughly 2.5 million clones, around nine tenths recorded once. The sequencing sample was made of naive CD4+ T cells sorted from blood. Subset here: CD45RA+ positively selected. All receptors derive from a man in his late teens or twenties in good health.

The DNA for the CDR3 is TGTGCCAGCAGCCCCAGCGGGGGCTATAGCACAGATACGCAGTATTTT. It translates to CASSPSGGYSTDTQYF. The gene calls are TRBV7-3 and TRBJ2-3, with 8 positions matching TRBD2. This CDR3 has 16 residues. Germline V CDR1 and CDR2: SGHTA, FQGTGA. Trimming at V came to 5 bases and at J to 0 bases, leaving 7 bases not matched to a gene.

The chain couples TRBV11-3 to TRBJ2-5; D might be TRBD1 or TRBD2, each matching 5 bases. The germline V gene encodes CDR1 SGHNT and CDR2 YENEEA. This CDR3 has 13 residues. The V and J ends lost 5 bases and 5 bases respectively, with 12 bases between them. The CDR3 sequence is CASSPGPRETQYF. CDR3 nucleotide sequence: TGTGCCAGCAGCCCGGGGCCGCGGGAGACCCAGTACTTC. The whole variable domain, filled in from reference TRBV11-3 and TRBJ2-5, reads EAGVVQSPRYKIIEKKQPVAFWCNPISGHNTLYWYLQNLGQGPELLIRYENEEAVDDSQLPKDRFSAERLKGVDSTLKIQPAELGDSAVYLCASSPGPRETQYFGPGTRLLVL.

As for this clone: Other DNA sequences in the same sample also yield this CDR3. The genes are TRBV18 and TRBJ2-7, with D perhaps TRBD2 (6 bases). This CDR3 spans 12 amino acids. Germline V CDR1 and CDR2: KGHSH, LQKENI. The ends were cut back, 3 bases at V and 3 bases at J, with 6 bases in the middle. Written as DNA, the CDR3 is TGTGCCAGCTCACCCGGGGGCTACGAGCAGTACTTC. This gives the protein CASSPGGYEQYF.

This clone occurred once. The germline gene is not matched at one end of the junction; a read error may be the cause. The V and J genes are TRBV30 and TRBJ1-2; D is unresolved. CDR1 GTSNPN and CDR2 SVGIG come from the germline V gene (reference sequence). The CDR3 is made up of 12 amino acids. The CDR3 protein is CAWSAALREVYF. The DNA for the CDR3 is TGTGCCTGGAGTGCAGCTCTCCGGGAGGTATACTTC.

This rearrangement joins TRBV7-2 to TRBJ2-1, with 7 bases that match TRBD2. The trim removed 5 bases at V and 3 bases at J, leaving 7 bases unmatched. The CDR3 runs 15 residues. CDR1 is SGHTA, CDR2 FQGNSA, per germline. This CDR3 is CASSEGLTNYNEQFF. The DNA for the CDR3 is TGTGCCAGCAGCGAGGGACTAACTAACTACAATGAGCAGTTCTTC.

This clone was seen only once. The genes are TRBV6-6 and TRBJ1-2; D perhaps matches TRBD1 (5 bases). The CDR3 runs 15 residues. V shed 2 bases and J shed 1 base, with 11 bases lying between them. In germline, CDR1 is MNHNY, CDR2 SVGAGI (reference sequence). The CDR3 here is CASSYQGQLNYGYTF. CDR3 DNA sequence: TGTGCCAGCAGTTACCAGGGCCAGCTTAACTATGGCTACACCTTC.

The rearrangement joins TRBV19 to TRBJ2-7; the match to TRBD1 covers 7 bases. The CDR3 covers 15 residues. Germline CDR1 is LNHDA and CDR2 is SQIVND (reference sequence). V shed 2 bases, J shed 3 bases, and the junction held 7 bases outside the gene matches. CDR3 coding DNA: TGTGCCAGTAGTATATCTCGGGACAGCCTCTACGAGCAGTACTTC. Its protein product is CASSISRDSLYEQYF.

The gene calls are TRBV19 and TRBJ1-1; D is unresolved. This CDR3 region has 16 residues. CDR1 LNHDA and CDR2 SQIVND come from the germline V gene (reference sequence). The V and J ends lost 7 bases and 0 bases respectively, with 18 bases between them. Written as DNA, the CDR3 is TGTGCCAGTAAGCCCGGCGCCAGCCAGATGAACACTGAAGCTTTCTTT. Its protein product is CASKPGASQMNTEAFF.

CDR3 loop: CASSFVGQGDYGYTF. The CDR3 DNA is TGTGCCAGCAGCTTTGTGGGACAGGGGGACTATGGCTACACCTTC. The J gene is TRBJ1-2, the V gene TRBV7-2, with 11 bases aligning to TRBD1. Trimming took 3 bases from V and 3 from J; bases not matched to a gene: 3. The CDR3 spans 15 residues. CDR1 SGHTA and CDR2 FQGNSA come from the germline V gene.

This chain links TRBV15 with TRBJ1-4; D not certain. V lost 5 bases to trimming and J lost 5 bases, with 15 bases between them. Germline V gene sequence: CDR1 LNHNV, CDR2 YYDKDF (reference sequence). This CDR3 is 15 amino acids long. The CDR3: CATSGKIETNEKLFF. CDR3 DNA sequence: TGTGCCACCAGCGGTAAAATTGAGACCAATGAAAAACTGTTTTTT.

This clone was detected once. This sequence joins TRBV14 and TRBJ2-7; maybe TRBD2 (6 bases). V dropped 1 base and J dropped 0 bases, with 7 bases sitting between them. The CDR3 runs to 14 residues. Germline assignment: CDR1 SGHDN and CDR2 FVKESK. This CDR3 is CASSQGGGSYEQYF. CDR3 bases: TGTGCCAGCAGCCAAGGGGGAGGCTCCTACGAGCAGTACTTC.

The chain has TRBV18 and TRBJ1-5, with a weak D call TRBD1 (5 bases). Germline lookup yields CDR1 KGHSH and CDR2 LQKENI. The ends were cut back, 5 bases at V and 5 bases at J, with 19 bases in the middle. The CDR3 has 16 residues. The CDR3 region is CASSSPGTEAYQPQHF. The CDR3 DNA sequence: TGTGCCAGCTCATCGCCGGGGACGGAGGCTTATCAGCCCCAGCATTTT. Full variable domain (rest looked up from reference TRBV18 and TRBJ1-5): NAGVMQNPRHLVRRRGQEARLRCSPMKGHSHVYWYRQLPEEGLKFMVYLQKENIIDESGMPKERFSAEFPKEGPSILRIQQVVRGDSAAYFCASSSPGTEAYQPQHFGDGTRLSIL.

Here the CDR3 DNA reads TGCGCCAGCAGGACTAGCCCTAACACCGGGGAGCTGTTTTTT. This gives the protein CASRTSPNTGELFF. The V call is TRBV4-3, the J call TRBJ2-2, with TRBD2 identical over 7 bases. This CDR3 is 14 amino acids long. The germline V gene has CDR1 LGHNA and CDR2 YSLEER. The V segment lost 6 bases and the J segment 2 bases; nucleotides outside the gene matches: 3.

V and J are TRBV27 and TRBJ1-2; 7 bases fit TRBD1. The CDR3 covers 14 residues. V lost 3 bases and J lost 7; bases outside the gene matches: 8. Germline V gene sequence: CDR1 MNHEY, CDR2 SMNVEV (reference sequence). In DNA form, the CDR3 reads TGTGCCAGCAGTTTTTGGACAGGTTTTGGTGGCTACACCTTC. It specifies CASSFWTGFGGYTF.

The rearrangement links TRBV2 to TRBJ1-2; no clear D. Deletions cut 6 bases from V and 5 bases from J, with 16 bases between. The CDR3 sequence is 14 residues long. CDR1 SNHLY and CDR2 FYNNEI come from the germline V gene. For the CDR3, the DNA is TGTGCCAGCAGGGCAACGAATATAGGGTATGGCTACACCTTC. Protein product: CASRATNIGYGYTF.

This clone was seen only once. The same CDR3 is also encoded by other DNA sequences in this sample. The rearrangement uses TRBV10-2 and TRBJ1-1; D unresolved. The CDR3 sequence is 12 residues long. V was shortened by 6 bases and J by 5 bases, with 10 bases between the two germline ends. Germline lookup yields CDR1 WSHSY and CDR2 SAAADI. CDR3 nucleotides: TGCGCCAGCAGGGCTGGAGGAACTGAAGCTTTCTTT. It codes for CASRAGGTEAFF.

The chain has TRBV7-8 and TRBJ1-5; 7 positions agree with TRBD1. The CDR3 runs 13 residues. V was pared by 5 bases and J by 7 bases, with 5 bases of the junction left unmatched. Germline V gene data show CDR1 as SGHVS and CDR2 as FQNEAQ. The CDR3: CASSPGQWQPQHF. The CDR3 DNA reads TGTGCCAGCAGCCCGGGACAGTGGCAGCCCCAGCATTTT.

This clone was counted once. One end of the junction does not line up with germline, which may come from a read error. V usage is TRBV6-5 and J usage is TRBJ2-3; the match to TRBD2 covers 10 bases. Germline CDR1 and CDR2: MNHEY and SVGAGI. The CDR3 has 16 residues. The CDR3 loop reads CASRYSSGSGTDTQYF. DNA of the CDR3: TGTGCCAGCAGATACTCTAGCGGGAGCGGCACAGATACGCAGTATTTT.

This rearrangement joins TRBV6-1 to TRBJ2-7; 9 bases match TRBD1. V trimming: 8 bases; J trimming: 2 bases; junction bases outside the gene matches: 7. The CDR3 is made up of 14 amino acids. From germline, CDR1 is MNHNS and CDR2 SASEGT. The CDR3 loop reads CASGRTGAAYEQYF. CDR3 nucleotide sequence: TGTGCCAGCGGGAGGACAGGGGCGGCCTACGAGCAGTACTTC.

The CDR3 DNA reads TGTGCCAGCAGCTCAATGAACCCTTCCGAGCAGTACTTC. As protein: CASSSMNPSEQYF. The rearrangement joins TRBV7-8 to TRBJ2-7; no clear D gene. Trimming took 4 bases from V and 6 from J, leaving 13 bases between them. From germline, CDR1 is SGHVS and CDR2 FQNEAQ. The CDR3 has 13 amino acids.

The rearrangement uses TRBV5-6 and TRBJ2-7; no definite D call. Germline assignment: CDR1 SGHDT and CDR2 YYEEEE. CDR3 length: 16 amino acids. Trimming shortened V by 4 bases and J by 2 bases, and 19 bases separated the two germline ends. The CDR3 loop is CASSPDLDTAAYEQYF. The CDR3 DNA follows: TGTGCCAGCAGCCCCGACCTAGACACGGCAGCCTACGAGCAGTACTTC.

There are a few counts of this clone. This chain uses TRBV5-1 with TRBJ1-5; 7 bases fit TRBD1. Per the germline V gene, CDR1 is SGHRS and CDR2 is YFSETQ. The V segment lost 5 bases and the J segment 6 bases; nucleotides outside the gene matches: 5. The CDR3 has 13 amino acids. CDR3 protein: CASSTTGSQPQHF. The CDR3 DNA follows: TGCGCCAGCAGTACGACAGGGAGTCAGCCCCAGCATTTT.

Comment on this clone: The same CDR3 is also encoded by other DNA sequences in this sample. This chain connects TRBV6-5 to TRBJ2-2; 9 bases fit TRBD1. The ends lost 5 bases at V and 2 bases at J; junction bases unmatched: 3. The germline CDR1 and CDR2 sequences are MNHEY and SVGAGI. This CDR3 is 15 amino acids long. DNA of the CDR3: TGTGCCAGCAGTAGGGGACAGGGAAACACCGGGGAGCTGTTTTTT. Its translation: CASSRGQGNTGELFF.

This chain joins TRBV9 and TRBJ1-6; maybe TRBD1 (6 bases). Trimming removed 3 bases at V and 0 bases at J, with 13 bases between. This CDR3 is 17 amino acids long. From germline, CDR1 is SGDLS and CDR2 YYNGEE. CDR3 protein: CASSAGTPSSYNSPLHF. In DNA form, the CDR3 reads TGTGCCAGCAGCGCCGGGACACCCAGCTCCTATAATTCACCCCTCCACTTT.

The chain employs TRBV19 and TRBJ1-6; 10 bases fit TRBD1. V was pared by 0 bases and J by 11 bases, with 4 bases of the junction left unmatched. The germline V gene has CDR1 LNHDA and CDR2 SQIVND (reference sequence). The CDR3 length is 15 residues. The CDR3 is CASSIEGQGSTPLHF. The CDR3 region has the DNA TGTGCCAGTAGTATAGAGGGACAGGGGTCGACACCCCTCCACTTT.

This clone was recorded once. The chain couples TRBV6-5 to TRBJ2-2, with D unclear. This CDR3 is 14 amino acids long. Germline CDR1 reads MNHEY; CDR2 reads SVGAGI. Trimming removed 4 bases from V and 2 bases from J, with 8 bases in between. The chain's CDR3 is CASSSGFNTGELFF. DNA for the CDR3: TGTGCCAGCAGTTCCGGGTTCAACACCGGGGAGCTGTTTTTT.

The V call is TRBV6-5, the J call TRBJ2-3; D is uncertain. The CDR3 runs 13 residues. The V gene's germline CDR1 is MNHEY and CDR2 SVGAGI. Trimming cost V 7 bases and J 4 bases, with 12 bases left between them. CDR3 amino acids: CASTRRWADTQYF. The CDR3 DNA sequence: TGTGCCAGCACCCGACGGTGGGCAGATACGCAGTATTTT.

The genes are TRBV19 and TRBJ2-1, with a weak D call TRBD1 (6 bases). The germline CDR1 and CDR2 sequences are LNHDA and SQIVND (reference sequence). Trimming pared 7 bases from V and 7 bases from J, leaving 20 bases between. The CDR3 runs 15 residues. CDR3 sequence: CASNPNPSRGNEQFF. The CDR3 DNA sequence: TGTGCCAGTAATCCGAACCCATCTAGGGGGAATGAGCAGTTCTTC.

The chain carries TRBV7-9 and TRBJ2-7; D might be TRBD2 (6 bases). CDR1 SEHNR and CDR2 FQNEAQ come from the germline V gene (reference sequence). V lost 1 base and J lost 4, with 11 bases in between. CDR3 length equals 14 residues. The CDR3 bases are TGTGCCAGCAGCTTAGTCCGTGGGGGGTACGAGCAGTACTTC. Encoded protein: CASSLVRGGYEQYF.